This T cell receptor beta chain was sequenced during a study of T cells in narcolepsy. The CDR3 loop spans 15 amino acids. CDR1 and CDR2 from the germline V gene are PRHDT and FYEKMQ (reference sequence). This table comes from immunoSEQ multiplex PCR, and its TCRdb copy is limited to in-frame clones, with some not included. The sample consists of some 30,000 clones, around 80% of them appearing once. With regard to this clone: At one end, the junction sequence differs from germline, possibly due to a read error. Other DNA sequences in this sample translate to the same CDR3.

The J gene is TRBJ1-1, the V gene TRBV13; D not resolved. Sequencing input: memory (CD45RA-) CD4+ T cells from blood. The TCR sequence derives from a human donor in good health. The DNA for the CDR3 is TGTGCCAGTAGCTTTCGGACCAAATTGAACACTGAAGCTTTCTTT. Encoded protein: CASSFRTKLNTEAFF.